This entry is about one T cell receptor (beta chain). Antigen unknown. V lost 8 bases and J lost 4, with 18 bases in between. CDR3 length equals 14 residues. Per the germline V gene, CDR1 is GTSNPN and CDR2 is SVGIG (reference sequence). The data stem from a study of cytomegalovirus exposure and HLA in healthy donors. About the research overall: The early release's HLA-typed donors yielded tens of millions of unique TCRs.

PCR was performed using 60 Vbeta and 13 Jbeta primers. The assay was immunoSEQ multiplex PCR, and TCRdb's table has in-frame clones only and misses some. The sample shows some 140,000 clones, roughly 78% of them seen only once. Overall study results and limits: Presence/absence analyses rested on an assumption that sequencing depth was roughly uniform across donors. Researchers reported from a later analysis that most CMV-associated TCR beta chains appeared HLA-restricted.

This chain links TRBV30 with TRBJ1-3; D uncertain. This TCR was sampled from a man between 35 and 55 years old in good health and CMV-seropositive. The sample comprised PBMCs. CDR3 loop: CAAEAGRTGNTIYF. The CDR3 region has the DNA TGTGCCGCGGAGGCGGGGAGAACCGGAAACACCATATATTTT.